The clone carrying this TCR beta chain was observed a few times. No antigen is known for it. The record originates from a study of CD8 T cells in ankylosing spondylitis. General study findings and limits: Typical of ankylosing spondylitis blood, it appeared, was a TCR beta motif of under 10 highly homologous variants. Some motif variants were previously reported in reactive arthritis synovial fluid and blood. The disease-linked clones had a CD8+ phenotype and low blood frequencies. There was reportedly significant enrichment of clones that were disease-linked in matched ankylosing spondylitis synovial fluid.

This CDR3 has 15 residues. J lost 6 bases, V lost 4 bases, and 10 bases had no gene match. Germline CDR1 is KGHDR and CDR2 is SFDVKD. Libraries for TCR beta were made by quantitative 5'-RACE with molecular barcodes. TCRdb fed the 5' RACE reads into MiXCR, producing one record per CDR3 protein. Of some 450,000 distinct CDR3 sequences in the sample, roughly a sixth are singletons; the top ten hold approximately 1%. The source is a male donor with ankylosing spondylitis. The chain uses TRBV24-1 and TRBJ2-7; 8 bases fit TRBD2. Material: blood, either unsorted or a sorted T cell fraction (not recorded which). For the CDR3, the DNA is TGTGCCACCAGTGAAGGGACCGGGACTAGGAGCGAGCAGTACTTC. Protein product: CATSEGTGTRSEQYF.